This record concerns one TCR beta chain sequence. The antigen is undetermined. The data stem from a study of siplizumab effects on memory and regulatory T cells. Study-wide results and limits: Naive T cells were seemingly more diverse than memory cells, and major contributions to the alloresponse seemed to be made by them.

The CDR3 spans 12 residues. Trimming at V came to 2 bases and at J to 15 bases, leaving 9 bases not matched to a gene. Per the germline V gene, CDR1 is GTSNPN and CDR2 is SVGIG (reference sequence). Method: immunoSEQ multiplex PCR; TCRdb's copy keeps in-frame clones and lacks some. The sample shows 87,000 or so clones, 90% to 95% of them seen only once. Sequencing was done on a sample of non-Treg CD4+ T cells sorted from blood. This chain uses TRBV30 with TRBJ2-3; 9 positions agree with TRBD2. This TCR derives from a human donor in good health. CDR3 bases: TGTGCCTGGAGTACTTCCGGGACTAGCTTTTATTTT. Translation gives CAWSTSGTSFYF.